By share, the clone carrying this TCR beta chain counts as medium-sized. The CDR3 contains 17 residues. Germline values: CDR1 MGHRA, CDR2 YSYEKL. Trimming left V 4 bases short and J 0 bases short, with 15 bases between. The sample originates from a study of T cell responses to AZD1222 COVID-19 vaccine. Data came from immunoSEQ multiplex PCR; TCRdb stores just in-frame clones and leaves some out. The table records 80,000 to 90,000 clones, 90% of them present only once. The source is an adult in good health. The J gene is TRBJ2-2, the V gene TRBV4-1, with D possibly called TRBD1 or TRBD2 (5 bases each). Sequencing used peripheral blood, obtained on day 0 of AZD1222 vaccination. This chain's CDR3 is CASSPGPVISNTGELFF. Written as DNA, the CDR3 is TGCGCCAGCAGCCCGGGACCGGTTATCTCGAACACCGGGGAGCTGTTTTTT.